Listed below are T cell receptor beta chains from one sample, sequenced in a study of cytomegalovirus exposure and HLA in healthy donors. The protocol was immunoSEQ multiplex PCR, while the TCRdb copy is restricted to in-frame clones and leaves out a portion. The sample lists 100,000 to 150,000 clones, less than 90% occurring once. The source material was PBMCs. These receptors came from a man in his forties or fifties in good health and CMV-seronegative. Both conserved end residues are part of each CDR3. D genes are given only for firm matches. Not every row has a clone size; where given, it reads once, few, many or a size class.

v_gene	abundance	j_gene	d_gene	CDR3aa	CDR3nt
TRBV5-1	-	TRBJ1-2	-	CASSPLAGAEGYTF	TGCGCCAGCAGCCCCCTTGCGGGGGCAGAAGGCTACACCTTC
TRBV19	-	TRBJ2-7	-	CASSITSRQANEQYF	TGTGCCAGTAGTATTACAAGCCGACAGGCCAACGAGCAGTACTTC
TRBV6-1	-	TRBJ1-2	TRBD1	CASSEMGDRGRNYGYTF	TGTGCCAGCAGTGAGATGGGGGACAGGGGACGGAACTATGGCTACACCTTC
TRBV9	-	TRBJ2-3	-	CASSVEGGGQGGTDTQYF	TGTGCCAGCAGCGTAGAAGGGGGGGGGCAGGGCGGCACAGATACGCAGTATTTT
TRBV27	-	TRBJ2-7	TRBD2	CASSNMGGNEQYF	TGTGCCAGCAGCAACATGGGGGGGAACGAGCAGTACTTC
TRBV5-4	-	TRBJ2-1	TRBD2	CASSGTGLAGGLEQFF	TGTGCCAGCAGCGGAACGGGACTAGCGGGAGGGCTTGAGCAGTTCTTC
TRBV18	-	TRBJ2-7	-	CASSSAYEQYF	TGTGCCAGCTCATCTGCCTACGAGCAGTACTTC
TRBV30	-	TRBJ2-7	-	CAWSGGASYEQYF	TGTGCCTGGAGTGGGGGAGCCTCCTACGAGCAGTACTTC
TRBV10-1	-	TRBJ1-1	-	CASSSNLFRWNTEAFF	TGCGCCAGCAGTTCGAATTTGTTCAGGTGGAACACTGAAGCTTTCTTT
TRBV7-8	-	TRBJ2-1	-	CASTQGISSYNEQFF	TGTGCCAGCACCCAGGGGATTAGCTCCTACAATGAGCAGTTCTTC
TRBV7-9	-	TRBJ2-7	TRBD1	CASSRLGQGANEQYF	TGTGCCAGCAGTCGGTTGGGACAGGGGGCAAACGAGCAGTACTTC
TRBV5-4	-	TRBJ1-4	TRBD1	CASSLGDRAGEKLFF	TGTGCCAGCAGCTTGGGGGACAGGGCGGGCGAAAAACTGTTTTTT
TRBV2	-	TRBJ2-7	-	CASSAETDIYEQYF	TGTGCCAGCAGCGCAGAGACAGACATCTACGAGCAGTACTTC
TRBV15	few	TRBJ1-1	-	CATSRDEWGEAFF	TGTGCCACCAGCAGAGATGAGTGGGGCGAAGCTTTCTTT
TRBV5-1	-	TRBJ1-2	TRBD1	CASSLEDRVNGYTF	TGCGCCAGCAGCTTGGAAGACAGGGTAAATGGCTACACCTTC
TRBV7-2	-	TRBJ2-5	-	CATKRGGRETQYF	TGTGCCACGAAGAGGGGGGGGCGGGAGACCCAGTACTTC
TRBV13	-	TRBJ2-7	TRBD1	CASSGGTGSTTYEQYF	TGTGCCAGCAGCGGGGGGACAGGGAGTACGACCTACGAGCAGTACTTC
TRBV30	-	TRBJ2-3	TRBD2	CAWSVGLATDTQYF	TGTGCCTGGAGTGTTGGACTAGCCACAGATACGCAGTATTTT
TRBV13	-	TRBJ2-5	TRBD2	CASTSPHGGTLAGGAVGSETQYF	TGTGCCAGCACTTCTCCCCATGGGGGCACGCTAGCGGGAGGCGCGGTGGGATCAGAGACCCAGTACTTC
TRBV28	-	TRBJ2-5	-	CASSETGAETQYF	TGTGCCAGCAGTGAGACAGGAGCAGAGACCCAGTACTTC
TRBV29-1	-	TRBJ2-5	TRBD2	CSVGTSGGSQETQYF	TGCAGCGTTGGGACTAGCGGGGGGTCCCAAGAGACCCAGTACTTC
TRBV9	-	TRBJ2-2	TRBD2	CASSSPGGPTGELFF	TGTGCCAGCAGCTCACCGGGGGGGCCCACCGGGGAGCTGTTTTTT
TRBV7-3	-	TRBJ1-4	-	CASSSDGLNEKLFF	TGTGCCAGCAGCTCGGACGGACTTAATGAAAAACTGTTTTTT
TRBV4-1	-	TRBJ2-3	TRBD1	CASSFRDRGWSTDTQYF	TGCGCCAGCAGCTTCCGGGACAGGGGTTGGTCGACAGATACGCAGTATTTT
TRBV7-9	-	TRBJ2-1	-	CASSGGLPSSYNEQFF	TGTGCCAGCAGCGGGGGACTCCCGAGCTCCTACAATGAGCAGTTCTTC
TRBV18	once	TRBJ2-1	-	CASSPTLARDYNEQFF	TGTGCCAGCTCACCGACTCTAGCGCGAGACTACAATGAGCAGTTCTTC
TRBV5-6	-	TRBJ1-2	TRBD1	CASSLGAGGGYTF	TGTGCCAGCAGCTTGGGCGCAGGGGGAGGCTACACCTTC
TRBV29-1	-	TRBJ2-3	-	CSVARGRLTDTQYF	TGCAGCGTGGCACGGGGGAGACTCACAGATACGCAGTATTTT
TRBV9	-	TRBJ1-2	-	CASSENRVNSYGYTF	TGTGCCAGCAGTGAGAACAGGGTCAACTCCTATGGCTACACCTTC
TRBV30	-	TRBJ2-2	TRBD1	CARGQDTGELFF	TGTGCCCGCGGACAGGACACCGGGGAGCTGTTTTTT
TRBV18	once	TRBJ2-7	TRBD1	CASSTLGGLTDEQYF	TGTGCCAGCTCAACCTTAGGGGGCCTTACGGACGAGCAGTACTTC
TRBV19	-	TRBJ2-5	TRBD2	CASSIVGTSGEETQYF	TGTGCCAGTAGTATAGTTGGGACTAGCGGGGAGGAGACCCAGTACTTC
TRBV7-7	-	TRBJ2-5	TRBD2	CASSSLGGGRMGETQYF	TGTGCTAGCAGCTCCCTCGGGGGGGGTCGGATGGGAGAGACCCAGTACTTC
TRBV11-2	-	TRBJ2-1	TRBD2	CASSPGLAGDRNEQFF	TGTGCCAGCAGCCCCGGACTAGCGGGAGATCGGAATGAGCAGTTCTTC
TRBV11-3	-	TRBJ2-3	TRBD2	CASSLGTIAGSGTDTQYF	TGTGCCAGCAGCTTAGGAACCATAGCGGGGTCTGGCACAGATACGCAGTATTTT
TRBV4-3	-	TRBJ2-7	-	CASSQDLGGRGVSYEQYF	TGCGCCAGCAGCCAAGATTTGGGGGGCCGGGGGGTTTCCTACGAGCAGTACTTC
TRBV11-2	-	TRBJ2-3	-	CAWSGVADTQYF	TGTGCTTGGTCGGGGGTGGCAGATACGCAGTATTTT
TRBV7-9	few	TRBJ2-5	-	CASRSDREGETQYF	TGTGCCAGCAGGTCGGACAGGGAGGGAGAGACCCAGTACTTC
TRBV11-3	-	TRBJ2-1	-	CASSLDAGASYNEQFF	TGTGCCAGCAGCTTAGATGCGGGGGCGTCCTACAATGAGCAGTTCTTC
TRBV7-2	-	TRBJ2-2	-	CASSFRRLNTGELFF	TGTGCCAGCAGCTTCAGGAGACTAAACACCGGGGAGCTGTTTTTT
TRBV18	few	TRBJ1-1	-	CASSPEVEQAEAFF	TGTGCCAGCTCACCCGAAGTAGAACAGGCTGAAGCTTTCTTT
TRBV5-5	-	TRBJ1-4	TRBD1	CASSGWDSEKLFF	TGTGCCAGCAGCGGGTGGGACAGCGAAAAACTGTTTTTT
TRBV10-3	-	TRBJ2-1	TRBD2	CAISEGTSGVGEQFF	TGTGCCATCAGTGAGGGGACTAGCGGGGTGGGTGAGCAGTTCTTC
TRBV5-1	-	TRBJ1-6	TRBD1	CASSGGQTRNSPLHF	TGCGCCAGCAGCGGGGGACAGACAAGGAATTCACCCCTCCACTTT
TRBV6-5	-	TRBJ2-1	TRBD1	CASSPTPGQGDEQFF	TGTGCCAGCAGCCCAACTCCGGGACAGGGCGATGAGCAGTTCTTC